These 28 T cell receptor beta chains were sequenced from one sample in a study of cytotoxic CD8 clonotypes in ibrutinib-treated CLL. Sequenced by immunoSEQ multiplex PCR; TCRdb stores in-frame clones only, minus some. The sample contains 200,000 to 250,000 clones, about 75% of which appear only once. The source material was PBMCs, sampled after 12 months of ibrutinib treatment. These TCRs come from a human donor with chronic lymphocytic leukemia.

V gene TRBV9 combines with J gene TRBJ1-1; 9 bases are a match to TRBD1. This CDR3 region has 18 residues. Germline CDR1 and CDR2: SGDLS and YYNGEE. After removal of 3 bases from V and 4 bases from J, the junction contained 16 bases not matched to a gene. The CDR3 reads CASSGERGQGGWSTEAFF. CDR3 coding DNA: TGTGCCAGCAGCGGGGAAAGGGGACAGGGAGGGTGGAGCACTGAAGCTTTCTTT.

This chain connects TRBV9 to TRBJ2-1, with unresolved D. The CDR3 covers 16 residues. Trimming stripped 2 bases from V and 0 bases from J, with 12 bases between. Germline CDR1 and CDR2: SGDLS and YYNGEE. The CDR3 DNA sequence: TGTGCCAGCAGCGTCACGACTGCCAGCTCCTACAATGAGCAGTTCTTC. It specifies CASSVTTASSYNEQFF.

The count of this clone is one. V and J are TRBV6-1 and TRBJ2-3, with TRBD1 matching over 7 bases. The trim removed 3 bases at V and 4 bases at J, leaving 4 bases unmatched. The CDR3 runs 14 residues. Per germline, CDR1 MNHNS and CDR2 SASEGT. The DNA of the CDR3 is TGTGCCAGCAGTGACGACAGGGTGGCAGATACGCAGTATTTT. Residues: CASSDDRVADTQYF.

The chain recombines TRBV7-6 with TRBJ1-6; D gene unclear. CDR1 and CDR2 from the germline V gene are SGHVS and FNYEAQ. The CDR3 totals 18 residues. With 1 base removed from V and 2 bases from J, the gap between germline ends came to 15 bases. As DNA, the CDR3 is TGTGCCAGCAGCTTAGGGCCGAGACTCAGGACCTATAATTCACCCCTCCACTTT. Amino acid sequence: CASSLGPRLRTYNSPLHF.

The rearrangement uses TRBV6-5 and TRBJ1-6, with a weak D call TRBD1 (5 bases). CDR1 is MNHEY and CDR2 is SVGAGI in the germline V gene. This CDR3 has 14 residues. Trimming took off 5 bases at V and 4 bases at J, with 9 bases between the two ends. CDR3 coding DNA: TGTGCCAGCAGTCGGACACCTTATAATTCACCCCTCCACTTT. Translating it yields CASSRTPYNSPLHF.

V gene TRBV5-1 combines with J gene TRBJ2-1, with D tentatively TRBD1 or TRBD2 (5 bases each). The CDR3 loop spans 14 amino acids. CDR1 and CDR2 (germline): SGHRS, YFSETQ. Trimming took off 0 bases at V and 7 bases at J, with 11 bases between the two ends. The CDR3 sequence is CASSLAGDLNEQFF. Written as DNA, the CDR3 is TGCGCCAGCAGCTTGGCTGGGGACCTAAATGAGCAGTTCTTC.

This chain links TRBV29-1 with TRBJ2-3; D may be TRBD1 (5 bases). V was cut by 1 base and J by 2 bases, with 10 bases left in between. CDR3 length: 14 amino acids. CDR1 is SQVTM, CDR2 ANQGSEA, per germline. CDR3 sequence (DNA): TGCAGCGTTGAAGGGGCCGGACACACAGATACGCAGTATTTT. Its translation is CSVEGAGHTDTQYF.

The chain has TRBV27 and TRBJ2-7; 10 nucleotides match TRBD2. CDR3 length: 14 residues. In germline, CDR1 is MNHEY, CDR2 SMNVEV (reference sequence). V lost 5 bases and J lost 6; bases outside the gene matches: 7. For the CDR3, the DNA is TGTGCCAGCAGTGCTAAGCGGGAGGGCCTCGAGCAGTACTTC. Its protein is CASSAKREGLEQYF.

The chain has TRBV29-1 and TRBJ1-2, with 7 bases fitting TRBD1. The V segment lost 1 base and the J segment 5 bases; nucleotides outside the gene matches: 7. The CDR3 contains 14 residues. From germline, CDR1 is SQVTM and CDR2 ANQGSEA. The CDR3 sequence is CSVEAPGQVYGYTF. CDR3 coding DNA: TGCAGCGTTGAAGCTCCCGGACAGGTTTATGGCTACACCTTC. Full variable domain (outside the CDR3, taken from reference TRBV29-1 and TRBJ1-2): SAVISQKPSRDICQRGTSLTIQCQVDSQVTMMFWYRQQPGQSLTLIATANQGSEATYESGFVIDKFPISRPNLTFSTLTVSNMSPEDSSIYLCSVEAPGQVYGYTFGSGTRLTVV.

The rearrangement uses TRBV29-1 and TRBJ2-1, with TRBD2 matching over 11 bases. This CDR3 has 14 residues. The ends lost 4 bases at V and 8 bases at J; junction bases unmatched: 7. The germline CDR1 and CDR2 sequences are SQVTM and ANQGSEA. CDR3 DNA sequence: TGCAGCGTTGCAGCTAGCGGGGGGCCGGATGAGCAGTTCTTC. Protein sequence: CSVAASGGPDEQFF.

This chain links TRBV7-2 with TRBJ2-1, with no clear D. With 5 bases removed from V and 4 bases from J, the gap between germline ends came to 9 bases. The CDR3 totals 13 residues. CDR1 and CDR2 (germline): SGHTA, FQGNSA. CDR3 bases: TGTGCCAGCAGCCCCGGACGGTACAATGAGCAGTTCTTC. It is translated as CASSPGRYNEQFF.

V usage is TRBV18 and J usage is TRBJ1-1, with D unclear. Trimming pared 3 bases from V and 5 bases from J, leaving 10 bases between. The CDR3 runs to 13 residues. From germline, CDR1 is KGHSH and CDR2 LQKENI. Here the CDR3 DNA reads TGTGCCAGCTCACCTACCCGTGAGACTGAAGCTTTCTTT. Translating it yields CASSPTRETEAFF.

This clone was seen a few times. This chain joins TRBV5-1 and TRBJ2-2; D call uncertain. The CDR3 sequence is 12 residues long. Trimming took 4 bases from V and 2 from J, leaving 3 bases between them. The V gene's germline CDR1 is SGHRS and CDR2 YFSETQ. Here the CDR3 reads CASSPNTGELFF. CDR3 DNA sequence: TGCGCCAGCAGCCCCAACACCGGGGAGCTGTTTTTT.

This clone was counted a few times. The rearrangement joins TRBV28 to TRBJ2-5; TRBD1 or TRBD2 may be the D gene (5 bases each). The CDR3 totals 12 residues. Looked up from germline, CDR1 is MDHEN and CDR2 is SYDVKM. The V end lost 10 bases, the J end lost 9 bases, and 18 bases lay between the germline ends. The CDR3 is CAINPGTGAQYF. CDR3 DNA: TGTGCCATCAACCCAGGGACGGGTGCCCAGTACTTC.

The genes are TRBV4-3 and TRBJ1-1; D gene ambiguous. V was clipped by 5 bases and J by 3 bases, with 19 bases between them. This CDR3 comprises 16 residues. The germline V gene encodes CDR1 LGHNA and CDR2 YSLEER. This CDR3 is CASSNEFLSSYTEAFF. CDR3 in DNA: TGCGCCAGCAGCAATGAGTTTTTGTCATCTTACACTGAAGCTTTCTTT.

This rearrangement joins TRBV7-2 to TRBJ1-3; D is ambiguous. This CDR3 comprises 15 residues. V was cut by 0 bases and J by 0 bases, with 6 bases left in between. Germline V CDR1 and CDR2: SGHTA, FQGNSA. The CDR3 DNA sequence: TGTGCCAGCAGCTTAGCACACAGCTCTGGAAACACCATATATTTT. Protein product: CASSLAHSSGNTIYF.

This clone was seen a single time. V and J are TRBV30 and TRBJ1-4; TRBD1 aligns across 8 bases. The V gene end was trimmed by 8 bases and the J gene end by 8 bases; junction bases not matched to a gene: 4. CDR3 length: 11 amino acids. The germline gives CDR1 GTSNPN, CDR2 SVGIG (reference sequence). CDR3 amino acids: CAGQGGEKLFF. DNA of the CDR3: TGTGCCGGACAGGGTGGAGAAAAACTGTTTTTT.

In this sample, this clone turned up once. The rearrangement uses TRBV27 and TRBJ2-7, with D unresolved. The germline CDR1 and CDR2 sequences are MNHEY and SMNVEV (reference sequence). V was trimmed by 6 bases and J by 6 bases, leaving 15 bases between them. CDR3 size: 13 residues. The CDR3 here is CASSPRRTGEQYF. CDR3 in DNA: TGTGCCAGCAGCCCCCGTCGCACCGGCGAGCAGTACTTC.

This chain links TRBV2 with TRBJ1-1, with TRBD1 matching over 11 bases. CDR1 and CDR2 (germline): SNHLY, FYNNEI. This CDR3 is built from 14 residues. V gave up 6 bases and J gave up 5 bases; unmatched junction bases: 5. The CDR3 nucleotides read TGTGCCAGCAGCGCCGGACAGGGGGCTACTGAAGCTTTCTTT. This sequence encodes CASSAGQGATEAFF.

The chain couples TRBV23-1 to TRBJ1-5; TRBD1 matches at 12 bases. TRBV23-1 counts as an open reading frame of uncertain function. After removal of 10 bases from V and 4 bases from J, the junction contained 11 bases not matched to a gene. The CDR3 has 16 residues. The CDR3 loop reads CATPGQGAGSNQPQHF. The CDR3 DNA reads as TGCGCCACCCCGGGACAGGGGGCGGGGTCTAATCAGCCCCAGCATTTT.

The chain has TRBV11-3 and TRBJ2-7, with D maybe TRBD1 (7 bases). Per the germline V gene, CDR1 is SGHNT and CDR2 is YENEEA. Trimming removed 5 bases from V and 4 bases from J, with 12 bases in between. The CDR3 is 13 residues long. The CDR3 spells CASSGGGSYEQYF. CDR3 in DNA: TGTGCCAGCAGCGGAGGGGGCTCGTACGAGCAGTACTTC. Full variable domain (remainder filled in from reference TRBV11-3 and TRBJ2-7): EAGVVQSPRYKIIEKKQPVAFWCNPISGHNTLYWYLQNLGQGPELLIRYENEEAVDDSQLPKDRFSAERLKGVDSTLKIQPAELGDSAVYLCASSGGGSYEQYFGPGTRLTVT.

CDR3 sequence reads: CASSPPGQGSYTF. CDR3 DNA sequence: TGTGCCAGCAGTCCTCCGGGACAGGGGAGCTACACCTTC. The chain carries TRBV6-6 and TRBJ1-2, with 10 bases lining up with TRBD1. Germline trimming cut 5 bases from V and 9 bases from J; bases unmatched to any gene: 6. From germline, CDR1 is MNHNY and CDR2 SVGAGI (reference sequence). There are 13 residues in the CDR3.

V is TRBV2 and J is TRBJ2-1; 9 bases map to TRBD1. V was clipped by 6 bases and J by 7 bases; unmatched bases: 7. The CDR3 totals 14 residues. The V gene's germline CDR1 is SNHLY and CDR2 FYNNEI. CDR3 DNA: TGTGCCAGCAGGGGACAGGGAAAGGGAAATGAGCAGTTCTTC. This translates into CASRGQGKGNEQFF.

The rearrangement uses TRBV30 and TRBJ2-1; possible D gene TRBD1, 5 bases. Trimming stripped 5 bases from V and 6 bases from J, with 17 bases between. Germline assignment: CDR1 GTSNPN and CDR2 SVGIG (reference sequence). The CDR3 covers 14 residues. CDR3: CAWELARVGNEQFF. Written as DNA, the CDR3 is TGTGCCTGGGAGCTTGCCAGGGTAGGCAATGAGCAGTTCTTC.

This chain uses TRBV11-2 with TRBJ2-7; TRBD2 aligns across 8 bases. The J segment lost 6 bases and the V segment lost 8 bases, leaving 6 bases of the junction unmatched. Germline V gene lookup returns CDR1 SGHAT and CDR2 FQNNGV. The CDR3 length is 12 residues. The CDR3 spells CASGYSGTEQYF. The DNA for the CDR3 is TGTGCCAGCGGCTATAGCGGGACCGAGCAGTACTTC. The full variable domain, rest sourced from reference TRBV11-2 and TRBJ2-7, is EAGVAQSPRYKIIEKRQSVAFWCNPISGHATLYWYQQILGQGPKLLIQFQNNGVVDDSQLPKDRFSAERLKGVDSTLKIQPAKLEDSAVYLCASGYSGTEQYFGPGTRLTVT.

The chain combines TRBV5-4 with TRBJ1-1, with a possible D match to TRBD1 (5 bases). CDR3 length: 16 amino acids. CDR1 is SGHNT, CDR2 YYREEE, per germline (reference sequence). The V end lost 0 bases, the J end lost 0 bases, and 12 bases lay between the germline ends. CDR3 DNA: TGTGCCAGCAGCTTGGGGGTCCCAGGGATGAACACTGAAGCTTTCTTT. This gives the protein CASSLGVPGMNTEAFF.

This clone occurred once. This rearrangement joins TRBV7-2 to TRBJ1-1; D not resolved. V shed 5 bases and J shed 0 bases, with 13 bases lying between them. Germline lookup yields CDR1 SGHTA and CDR2 FQGNSA. The CDR3 sequence is 15 residues long. The CDR3 coding sequence is TGTGCCAGCAGCATGCCAAATCAGGTGAACACTGAAGCTTTCTTT. Translation: CASSMPNQVNTEAFF.

This clone appeared a single time. The rearrangement uses TRBV7-8 and TRBJ2-7; D gene unclear. The CDR3 extends over 15 amino acids. The V end was cut by 1 base, the J end by 1 base, with 11 bases between. The germline gives CDR1 SGHVS, CDR2 FQNEAQ. This CDR3 reads CASSLGTRTSYEQYF. The CDR3 DNA reads as TGTGCCAGCAGCTTAGGTACAAGGACGTCCTACGAGCAGTACTTC. The whole variable domain, remainder taken from reference TRBV7-8 and TRBJ2-7, is GAGVSQSPRYKVAKRGQDVALRCDPISGHVSLFWYQQALGQGPEFLTYFQNEAQLDKSGLPSDRFFAERPEGSVSTLKIQRTQQEDSAVYLCASSLGTRTSYEQYFGPGTRLTVT.